This is a list of T cell receptor beta chains from one sample in a study of blood T cell repertoires in COVID-19. Clones were read by immunoSEQ multiplex PCR, and TCRdb kept only the in-frame ones, dropping some. The data contain a few hundred thousand clones, 86% of them singletons. Sequencing was done on a sample of peripheral blood. These TCRs come from a woman in her 30s with active or convalescent COVID-19. The CDR3 runs from the conserved cysteine through the conserved F or W. A D gene is named only where the DNA matches it firmly. Clone size is given for some rows only: seen once, a few or many times, or a class if the clone is expanded.

V	J	D	size	CDR3	DNA
TRBV6-5	TRBJ2-4	NA	NA	CASSYTSRDRSGQYF	TGTGCCAGCAGTTACACCTCCCGTGACAGGTCCGGTCAGTACTTC
TRBV6-4	TRBJ2-2	NA	once	CASSEFGGQNTGELFF	TGTGCCAGCAGTGAATTTGGGGGACAGAACACCGGGGAGCTGTTTTTT
TRBV19	TRBJ1-3	TRBD1	few	CASSSTGNSGNTIYF	TGTGCCAGTAGTTCGACAGGGAATTCTGGAAACACCATATATTTT
TRBV5-5	TRBJ2-2	TRBD2	NA	CASSSRGGNTGELFF	TGTGCCAGCAGCTCCCGGGGGGGAAACACCGGGGAGCTGTTTTTT
TRBV12-2	TRBJ2-1	NA	NA	CASRSSTASARYNEQFF	TGTGCAAGTCGCTCTTCGACTGCCTCGGCGAGATACAATGAGCAGTTCTTC
TRBV5-1	TRBJ1-4	TRBD1	NA	CASSFAPGQGAEKLFF	TGCGCCAGCAGCTTTGCACCGGGACAGGGGGCGGAAAAACTGTTTTTT
TRBV4-1	TRBJ1-2	TRBD1	NA	CASSQAPLGQGNYGYTF	TGCGCCAGCAGCCAAGCCCCCCTAGGACAGGGTAACTATGGCTACACCTTC
TRBV19	TRBJ1-2	NA	NA	CASSIGGSYGYTF	TGTGCCAGTAGTATAGGCGGGAGCTATGGCTACACCTTC
TRBV19	TRBJ2-3	NA	NA	CASSPYNTDTQYF	TGTGCCAGTAGCCCTTATAACACAGATACGCAGTATTTT
TRBV2	TRBJ1-3	NA	NA	CASSAVSVYGENTIYF	TGTGCCAGCAGTGCCGTTTCTGTATATGGAGAAAACACCATATATTTT
TRBV30	TRBJ1-3	NA	NA	CAWSVAQGRYTGNTIYF	TGTGCCTGGAGTGTAGCCCAGGGAAGGTATACTGGAAACACCATATATTTT
TRBV7-2	TRBJ2-3	TRBD2	NA	CASSLVSGGRGVDTQYF	TGTGCCAGCAGCTTAGTTAGCGGGGGGCGAGGTGTAGATACGCAGTATTTT
TRBV5-4	TRBJ1-4	NA	NA	CASSWDTANEKLFF	TGTGCCAGCAGCTGGGACACAGCTAATGAAAAACTGTTTTTT
TRBV5-8	TRBJ1-5	NA	NA	CASSLGQGPGQPQHF	TGTGCCAGCAGCTTGGGGCAGGGTCCGGGTCAGCCCCAGCATTTT
TRBV10-1	TRBJ1-5	NA	once	CASIGQFSIHNQPQHF	TGCGCCAGCATTGGACAGTTCTCTATCCACAATCAGCCCCAGCATTTT
TRBV5-6	TRBJ1-6	NA	NA	CASSLAGRPLNNSPLHF	TGTGCCAGCAGCTTGGCCGGCAGGCCCCTTAATAATTCACCCCTCCACTTT
TRBV18	TRBJ2-1	TRBD1	NA	CASSPPRDRGDNEQFF	TGTGCCAGCTCACCACCCCGGGACAGGGGGGACAATGAGCAGTTCTTC
TRBV6-5	TRBJ2-5	TRBD2	NA	CASSYSERGRETQYF	TGTGCCAGCAGTTACTCTGAGCGGGGACGAGAGACCCAGTACTTC
TRBV6-5	TRBJ2-7	NA	few	CASSRLGLSYEQYF	TGTGCCAGCAGTCGTCTCGGACTTTCCTACGAGCAGTACTTC
TRBV21-1	TRBJ2-7	NA	NA	CASSKVPGKPYEQYF	TGTGCCAGCAGCAAAGTTCCGGGGAAGCCCTACGAGCAGTACTTC
TRBV6-4	TRBJ1-2	TRBD1	NA	CASSPDRGSGYTF	TGTGCCAGCAGCCCCGACAGGGGAAGTGGCTACACCTTC
TRBV2	TRBJ2-3	NA	NA	CASSTGLRTDTQYF	TGTGCCAGCAGTACGGGACTTCGCACAGATACGCAGTATTTT
TRBV6-2/TRBV6-3	TRBJ2-7	TRBD1	NA	CASSSRDRTYEQYF	TGTGCCAGCAGTTCCAGGGACAGAACCTACGAGCAGTACTTC
TRBV12-1	TRBJ2-5	NA	NA	CASSFPRGFQETQYF	TGTGCCAGCAGCTTCCCCCGGGGGTTCCAAGAGACCCAGTACTTC
TRBV28	TRBJ1-1	NA	NA	CATEFSPKGENTEAFF	TGTGCCACCGAATTCTCTCCGAAGGGGGAGAACACTGAAGCTTTCTTT
TRBV6-6	TRBJ2-7	NA	NA	CASSKSYEQYF	TGTGCCAGCAGTAAGAGTTACGAGCAGTACTTC
TRBV21-1	TRBJ1-6	NA	NA	CASTLNSLYNSPLHF	TGTGCCAGCACCCTCAACTCCCTCTATAATTCACCCCTCCACTTT
TRBV19	TRBJ1-2	NA	few	CASHGVYYGYTF	TGTGCCAGCCACGGAGTCTACTATGGCTACACCTTC
TRBV7-2	TRBJ1-2	NA	NA	CASSLGGGQAYGYTF	TGTGCCAGCAGCTTAGGTGGCGGGCAGGCCTATGGCTACACCTTC
TRBV10-2	TRBJ1-4	NA	NA	CASRGTTANEKLFF	TGCGCCAGCAGGGGGACAACGGCTAATGAAAAACTGTTTTTT
TRBV24-1	TRBJ1-3	NA	NA	CATSDQTDPGNTIYF	TGTGCCACCAGTGACCAAACAGACCCTGGAAACACCATATATTTT
TRBV4-3	TRBJ2-5	NA	once	CASSQTRRGTQYF	TGCGCCAGCAGCCAGACCCGGAGAGGGACCCAGTACTTC
TRBV9	TRBJ1-5	NA	NA	CASSASYGQPQHF	TGTGCCAGCAGCGCCTCTTACGGTCAGCCCCAGCATTTT
TRBV24-1	TRBJ2-2	NA	NA	CATSDLAATGELFF	TGTGCCACCAGTGATTTAGCGGCCACCGGGGAGCTGTTTTTT
TRBV27	TRBJ1-4	TRBD1	once	CASRLQGAGEKLFF	TGTGCCAGCAGGCTACAGGGGGCGGGGGAAAAACTGTTTTTT
TRBV19	TRBJ2-1	TRBD2	NA	CASSIGVTSGLGNEQFF	TGTGCCAGTAGTATAGGGGTGACTAGCGGACTCGGTAATGAGCAGTTCTTC
TRBV7-9	TRBJ1-4	TRBD1	NA	CASSAGQGNNEKLFF	TGTGCCAGCAGCGCGGGACAGGGGAACAATGAAAAACTGTTTTTT
TRBV7-3	TRBJ1-6	NA	NA	CASSSQNRDSPLHF	TGTGCCAGCAGCTCCCAAAACAGGGATTCACCCCTCCACTTT
TRBV7-9	TRBJ1-2	TRBD1	NA	CASSTQQGTYGYTF	TGTGCCAGCAGCACACAACAGGGGACCTATGGCTACACCTTC
TRBV9	TRBJ2-2	TRBD1	NA	CASSEGRDRGNTGELFF	TGTGCCAGCAGTGAGGGGCGGGACAGGGGAAACACCGGGGAGCTGTTTTTT
TRBV20-1	TRBJ2-5	NA	NA	CSARDYPGQYF	TGCAGTGCTAGAGACTACCCGGGCCAGTACTTC
TRBV7-3	TRBJ2-3	NA	NA	CASSSQSTDTQYF	TGTGCCAGCAGCTCACAGTCCACAGATACGCAGTATTTT
TRBV6-2/TRBV6-3	TRBJ2-7	NA	NA	CASSSEFVYEQYF	TGTGCCAGCAGCTCAGAATTCGTCTACGAGCAGTACTTC
TRBV4-3	TRBJ2-7	TRBD1	NA	CASSYRGGAEMREQYF	TGCGCCAGCAGCTACAGGGGTGGCGCGGAGATGCGCGAGCAGTACTTC
TRBV28	TRBJ1-3	NA	NA	CASSLLSGNTIYF	TGTGCCAGCAGTTTACTCTCTGGAAACACCATATATTTT
TRBV6-5	TRBJ1-1	NA	NA	CASSLDLNTEAFF	TGTGCCAGCAGTTTGGACTTGAACACTGAAGCTTTCTTT
TRBV5-4	TRBJ1-6	NA	NA	CASSSQAVADSLHF	TGTGCCAGCAGCTCCCAAGCGGTCGCTGATTCCCTCCACTTT